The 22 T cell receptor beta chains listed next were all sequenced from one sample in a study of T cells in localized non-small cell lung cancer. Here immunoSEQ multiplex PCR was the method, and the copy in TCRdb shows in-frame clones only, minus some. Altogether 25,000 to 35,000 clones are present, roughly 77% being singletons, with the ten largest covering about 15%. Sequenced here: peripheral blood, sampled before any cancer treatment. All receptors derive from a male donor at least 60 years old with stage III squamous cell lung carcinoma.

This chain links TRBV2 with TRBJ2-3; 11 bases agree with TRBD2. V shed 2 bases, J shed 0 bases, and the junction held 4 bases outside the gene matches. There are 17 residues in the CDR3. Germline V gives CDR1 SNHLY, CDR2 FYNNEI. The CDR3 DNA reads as TGTGCCAGCAGTGAATCGTCTAGCGGGGGGAGCACAGATACGCAGTATTTT. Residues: CASSESSSGGSTDTQYF.

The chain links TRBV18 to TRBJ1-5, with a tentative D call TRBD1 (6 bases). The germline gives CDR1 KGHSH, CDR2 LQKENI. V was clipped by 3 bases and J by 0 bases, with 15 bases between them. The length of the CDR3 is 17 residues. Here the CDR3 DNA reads TGTGCCAGCTCACCTGGACAGCCACTCAATAGCAATCAGCCCCAGCATTTT. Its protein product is CASSPGQPLNSNQPQHF.

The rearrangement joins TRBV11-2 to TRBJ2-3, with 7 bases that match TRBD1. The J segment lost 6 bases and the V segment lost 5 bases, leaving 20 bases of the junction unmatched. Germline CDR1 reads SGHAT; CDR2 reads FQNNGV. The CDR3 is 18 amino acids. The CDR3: CASSPGTDILKGADTQYF. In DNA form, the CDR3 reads TGTGCCAGCAGCCCCGGGACAGACATTCTCAAAGGTGCGGATACGCAGTATTTT.

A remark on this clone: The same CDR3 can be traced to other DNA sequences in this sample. The CDR3 DNA sequence: TGTGCCTGGAGTCTGACAGGGGATCAGCCCCAGCATTTT. This translates into CAWSLTGDQPQHF. The chain recombines TRBV30 with TRBJ1-5; 8 positions agree with TRBD1. This CDR3 is built from 13 residues. Germline V CDR1 and CDR2: GTSNPN, SVGIG (reference sequence). J lost 5 bases, V lost 2 bases, and 2 bases had no gene match. Complete variable domain (other parts from reference TRBV30 and TRBJ1-5): SQTIHQWPATLVQPVGSPLSLECTVEGTSNPNLYWYRQAAGRGLQLLFYSVGIGQISSEVPQNLSASRPQDRQFILSSKKLLLSDSGFYLCAWSLTGDQPQHFGDGTRLSIL.

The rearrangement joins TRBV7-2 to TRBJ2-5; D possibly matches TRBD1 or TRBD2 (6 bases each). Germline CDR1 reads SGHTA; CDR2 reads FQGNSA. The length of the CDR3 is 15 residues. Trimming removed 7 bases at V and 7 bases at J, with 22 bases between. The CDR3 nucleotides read TGTGCCAGCACCAATGATAGGGGGGAACATGGGACCCAGTACTTC. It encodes CASTNDRGEHGTQYF.

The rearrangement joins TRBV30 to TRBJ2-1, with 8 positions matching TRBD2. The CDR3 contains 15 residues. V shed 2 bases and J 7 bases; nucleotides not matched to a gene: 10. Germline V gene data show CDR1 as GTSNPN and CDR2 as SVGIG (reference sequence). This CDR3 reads CAWSPRGGRRNEQFF. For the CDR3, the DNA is TGTGCCTGGAGTCCGCGTGGCGGGAGGCGGAATGAGCAGTTCTTC.

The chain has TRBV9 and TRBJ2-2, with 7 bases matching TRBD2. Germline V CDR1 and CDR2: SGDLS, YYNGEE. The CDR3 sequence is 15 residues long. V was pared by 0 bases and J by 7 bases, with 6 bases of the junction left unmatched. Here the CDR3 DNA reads TGTGCCAGCAGCGTAGGGTCTAGCGGATTCGGGGAGCTGTTTTTT. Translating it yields CASSVGSSGFGELFF.

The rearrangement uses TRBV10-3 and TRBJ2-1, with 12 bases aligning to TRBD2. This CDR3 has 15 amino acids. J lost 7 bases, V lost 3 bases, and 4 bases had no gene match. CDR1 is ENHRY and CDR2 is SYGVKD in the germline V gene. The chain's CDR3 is CAISEGLAGKNEQFF. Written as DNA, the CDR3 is TGTGCCATCAGTGAAGGACTAGCGGGGAAGAATGAGCAGTTCTTC.

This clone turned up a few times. The CDR3 sequence is CASSWASGSAYNEQFF. In nucleotides, the CDR3 is TGTGCCAGCAGTTGGGCTAGCGGGAGCGCCTACAATGAGCAGTTCTTC. V usage is TRBV6-5 and J usage is TRBJ2-1; the match to TRBD2 covers 10 bases. The germline V gene encodes CDR1 MNHEY and CDR2 SVGAGI. This CDR3 is built from 16 residues. Germline trimming cut 4 bases from V and 2 bases from J; bases unmatched to any gene: 5.

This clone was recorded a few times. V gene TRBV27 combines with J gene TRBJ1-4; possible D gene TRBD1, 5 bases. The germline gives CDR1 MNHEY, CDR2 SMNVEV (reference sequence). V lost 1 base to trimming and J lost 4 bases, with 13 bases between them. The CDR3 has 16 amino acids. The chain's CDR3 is CASSLLPGDLNEKLFF. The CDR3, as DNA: TGTGCCAGCAGTTTATTACCCGGGGACCTTAATGAAAAACTGTTTTTT.

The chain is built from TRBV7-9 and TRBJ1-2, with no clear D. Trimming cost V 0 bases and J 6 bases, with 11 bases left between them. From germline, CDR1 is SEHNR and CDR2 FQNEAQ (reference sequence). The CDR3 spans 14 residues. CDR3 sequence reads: CASSLAVRRDGYTF. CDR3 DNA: TGTGCCAGCAGCTTAGCGGTGCGGAGAGATGGCTACACCTTC.

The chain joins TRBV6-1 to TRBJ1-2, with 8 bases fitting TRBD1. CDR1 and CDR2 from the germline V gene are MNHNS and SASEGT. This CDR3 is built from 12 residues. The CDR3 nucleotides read TGTGCGGGAACCGCAGGGGGCGGAGGCTACACCTTC. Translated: CAGTAGGGGYTF.

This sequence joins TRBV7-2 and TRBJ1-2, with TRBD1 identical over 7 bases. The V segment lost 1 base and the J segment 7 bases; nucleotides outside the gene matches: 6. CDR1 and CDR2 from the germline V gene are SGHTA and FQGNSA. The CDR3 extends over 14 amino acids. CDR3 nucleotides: TGTGCCAGCAGCTTAGACTCGGCAGGGGGTGGCTACACCTTC. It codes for CASSLDSAGGGYTF.

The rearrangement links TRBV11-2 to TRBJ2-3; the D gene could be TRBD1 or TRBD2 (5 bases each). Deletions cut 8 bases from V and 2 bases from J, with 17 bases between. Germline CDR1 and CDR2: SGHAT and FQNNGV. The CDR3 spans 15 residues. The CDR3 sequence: CASHKGSGFTDTQYF. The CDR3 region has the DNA TGTGCCAGCCATAAGGGGAGCGGATTCACAGATACGCAGTATTTT.

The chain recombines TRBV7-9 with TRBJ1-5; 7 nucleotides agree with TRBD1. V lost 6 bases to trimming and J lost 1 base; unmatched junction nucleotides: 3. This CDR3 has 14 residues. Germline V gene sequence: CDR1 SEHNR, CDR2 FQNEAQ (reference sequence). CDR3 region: CASSRQGSNQPQHF. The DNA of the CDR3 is TGTGCCAGCAGTCGACAGGGAAGCAATCAGCCCCAGCATTTT.

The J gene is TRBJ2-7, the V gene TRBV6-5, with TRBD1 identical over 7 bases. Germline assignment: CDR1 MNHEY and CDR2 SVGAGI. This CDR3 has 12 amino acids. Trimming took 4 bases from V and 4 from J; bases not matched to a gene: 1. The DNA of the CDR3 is TGTGCCAGCAGTTCGACAGGGTACGAGCAGTACTTC. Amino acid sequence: CASSSTGYEQYF.

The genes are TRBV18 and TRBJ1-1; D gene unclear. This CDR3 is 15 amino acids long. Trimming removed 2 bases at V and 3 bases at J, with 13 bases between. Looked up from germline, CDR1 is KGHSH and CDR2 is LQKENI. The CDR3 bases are TGTGCCAGCTCACCAGTTGCCAGGTCGTACACTGAAGCTTTCTTT. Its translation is CASSPVARSYTEAFF.

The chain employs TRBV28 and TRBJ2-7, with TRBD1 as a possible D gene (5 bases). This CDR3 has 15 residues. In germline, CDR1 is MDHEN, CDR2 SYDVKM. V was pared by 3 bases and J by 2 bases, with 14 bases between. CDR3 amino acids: CASSFGTGVAYEQYF. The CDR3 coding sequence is TGTGCCAGCAGTTTTGGAACAGGTGTGGCCTACGAGCAGTACTTC.

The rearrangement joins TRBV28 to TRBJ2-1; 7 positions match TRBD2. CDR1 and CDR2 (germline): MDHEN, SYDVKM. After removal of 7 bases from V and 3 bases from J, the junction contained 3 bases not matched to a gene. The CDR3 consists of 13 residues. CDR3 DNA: TGTGCCAGCATTACTAGCGACTACAATGAGCAGTTCTTC. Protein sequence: CASITSDYNEQFF.

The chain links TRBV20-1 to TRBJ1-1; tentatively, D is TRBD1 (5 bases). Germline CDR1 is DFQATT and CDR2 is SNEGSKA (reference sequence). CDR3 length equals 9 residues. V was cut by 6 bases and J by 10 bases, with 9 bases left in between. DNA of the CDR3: TGCAGTGCCGGGAGGGGAGCTTTCTTT. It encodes CSAGRGAFF.

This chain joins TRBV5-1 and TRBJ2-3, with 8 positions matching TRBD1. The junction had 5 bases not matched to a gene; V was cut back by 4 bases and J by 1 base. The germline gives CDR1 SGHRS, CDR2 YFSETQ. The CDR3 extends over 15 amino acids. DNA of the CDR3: TGCGCCAGCAGCAAGGGACAGGATCGCACAGATACGCAGTATTTT. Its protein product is CASSKGQDRTDTQYF.

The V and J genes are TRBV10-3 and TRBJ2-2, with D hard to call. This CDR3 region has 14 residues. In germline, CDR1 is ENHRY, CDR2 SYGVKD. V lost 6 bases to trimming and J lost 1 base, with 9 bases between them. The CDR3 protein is CAISRTENTGELFF. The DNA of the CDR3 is TGTGCCATCAGCCGTACGGAGAACACCGGGGAGCTGTTTTTT.